This T cell receptor (beta chain) appears in the sequencing data of a study of blood T cells in healthy people across ages (dated by TCRdb to between 2015 and 2016). General notes on the study: Template switching captured roughly one uniquely barcoded TCR beta cDNA molecule per two T cells in model experiments. Using deep sequencing normalized with unique cDNA molecular identifiers, the study measured how TCR beta repertoire diversity changes with age. Four age groups were formed from the donors: young (average roughly 15 years), middle-aged (approximately 40), aged (roughly 59) and long-lived (roughly 81). To avoid experimental bias, donors of different ages were randomly spread across the sequencing lanes. For two donors (one aged 18 to 29 and one aged 80 or older), the study analyzed two additional independent replicas of 1 million unique cDNA reads from the same blood draw.

Donors were a few dozen systemically healthy Caucasian individuals from Russia aged roughly 6 to 100 years. Ten milliliters of peripheral blood were drawn from each donor into EDTA-treated Vacutainer tubes. Ficoll-Paque density-gradient centrifugation was used to isolate PBMCs, with at least 7 million per sample. Total RNA, at least 5 micrograms per sample, was extracted from PBMCs with Trizol reagent. The percentages of naive CD45RAhigh/CD27high T cells were determined by flow cytometry on a PBMC aliquot from every donor. The library was produced with 5' RACE. Sequencing was carried out with an Illumina HiSeq 2500. The second PCR ran for about 7 to 11 cycles and used a J-beta primer mix along with a sample-barcoded 5' primer. A template-switch 5' adaptor carrying 12 random nucleotides introduced a unique molecular identifier onto each TCR beta cDNA molecule. Each sample yielded at least 2.5 million CDR3-containing paired-end reads. First-strand cDNA was synthesized from all RNA with the Mint cDNA synthesis kit, primed by a TRBC-specific oligonucleotide. Following uracil-DNA glycosylase treatment, all cDNA underwent a first 18-cycle PCR with the universal primers M1SS and BC2_uni_R. In the paper's pipeline: For normalization, 1 million high-quality reads were randomly selected from each sample, with every read carrying a distinct molecular identifier. Instead of being binned into consensus sequences, reads with shared molecular identifiers were discarded. MiTCR, with a Q25 quality threshold and the strictest error-elimination algorithm, was used for CDR3 identification, clonotype clustering and error correction. A nonparametric unseen species model with Euler transformation was used to estimate a lower bound on total TCR beta diversity. TCRdb reanalyzed the raw reads on its own, using fastp at Q25 for trimming and MiXCR for clone calling, and kept in-frame beta chains. Entries that share a CDR3 protein sequence are merged under the most common genes and DNA. TCRdb, rather than the study authors, made the V and J calls. The sample data list about 640,000 distinct CDR3 sequences, and under 65% of these were observed just once. The ten largest clonotypes hold about two fifths of the sample.

In the germline V gene (reference sequence), CDR1 corresponds to SEHNR and CDR2 to FQNEAQ. Including cysteine and phenylalanine, the CDR3 has 14 amino acids. The read is trimmed to its CDR3 DNA, 42 bases read in frame from base 1. Ends trimmed: V by 8 bases, J by 0 bases; bases unmatched to a gene: 4. Here is what the overall study found, with its caveats: Estimates of total diversity from one million sequenced T cells were regarded as lower bounds and underestimates. Compared with the aged group, the long-lived group had more naive CD4+ T cells, fewer expanded clones and increased TCR diversity, suggesting age selection. Observed TCR beta diversity correlated strongly with the percentage of naive T cells measured by flow cytometry. Donor CMV infection status was unknown, potentially confounding age-related changes in expanded clonotypes. Because profiling used bulk unsorted PBMCs, naive and antigen-experienced compartments could not be compared conclusively. As age increased, observed TCR beta diversity per million T cells dropped in a roughly linear way, and a significant reduction was already evident by age 40.

Worth noting for this clonotype: Its antigen remains undetermined. Base qualities are missing; no much larger clone stands one base away.

The receptor's source is a man aged 55 to 70 in good health. The material sequenced was blood. Recombination linked TRBV7-9 to TRBJ2-1; 7 of the junction bases match TRBD1. The CDR3 protein sequence reads: CASLGQSSYNEQFF. At the DNA level, the sequence is TGTGCCAGCTTGGGACAGAGCTCCTACAATGAGCAGTTCTTC.